This T cell receptor beta chain was captured in a study of cytomegalovirus exposure and HLA in healthy donors (dated 2017 in TCRdb). For the wider study: According to a later analysis, the roughly 130 validation repertoires were produced on the same platform as the approximately 610 repertoires of the first cohort. High-throughput TCR immunosequencing, statistical association of individual TCRs with disease status, and machine learning were combined to predict cytomegalovirus infection status. In addition to the first cohort of 666 subjects, a separate validation cohort of approximately 130 different subjects was used. The study aimed to test whether signatures of past pathogen exposure could be identified by cataloging public T cell receptors. The full study reports these points: A total of fewer than 200 TCR beta chains were listed by the study as associated with cytomegalovirus. In vitro tests confirmed that three of the cytomegalovirus-associated TCR beta chains recognize cytomegalovirus antigens. According to the authors, the approach could potentially be generalized to other disease states and immunological phenotypes. A later analysis found that TCRs clustered in the first cohort also tended to co-occur in the 110 or so validation repertoires, with 90% to 95% of cluster scores above 0. Most TCR sequences were observed very rarely across donors, whereas some public TCRs were present in many individuals. The validation cohort had no HLA typing available for a later analysis, so co-occurrence within that cohort was assessed over all 120 or so repertoires. The classifier was reported to diagnose cytomegalovirus status with high specificity and sensitivity in both the original cohort and the validation cohort.

The donors were included in the validation cohort of 90 to 150 subjects, a group kept apart from the 666-subject first cohort. The library came from the immunoSEQ multiplex PCR assay. On the study's bioinformatics: A statistical classification framework was built to diagnose cytomegalovirus status from the catalog of TCR beta chain sequences. The immuneACCESS repertoire file appears here via TCRdb, limited to in-frame rearrangements. These files lack a portion of the clones; in checked studies, under half of the deficit traces to unresolved V genes, and the cause of the others is not known. V, J and clone size are taken as reported in that table, and D and trimming were inferred from the DNA itself. Present in this sample are over 110,000 clones, about 88% of which were seen just once. In total, the top ten clones hold just under 9% of the sample. Concerning this clone itself: Its antigen is still unknown. Per-base quality was not reported, and no clone a single base away is much larger than it.

Relative to germline, V is missing 5 bases and J is missing 4 bases, with 2 bases of the junction outside any gene match. Measured from the cysteine to the phenylalanine, the CDR3 is 13 residues long. Only CDR3 DNA remains: 39 bases, in frame from the first base. From a lookup of the germline V gene (reference sequence), CDR1 and CDR2 are MNHNY and SVGAGI. The chain is encoded by TRBV6-6 joined to TRBJ1-1; 9 bases in between match TRBD1. The sequence came from a man between 18 and 29 years old in good health and CMV-seropositive. Sequenced material: PBMCs. The CDR3 corresponds to CASSRQGGTEAFF. The base sequence is TGTGCCAGCAGTCGACAGGGGGGCACTGAAGCTTTCTTT.